The clone carrying this TCR beta chain was found once. The CDR3 contains 15 residues. CDR1 and CDR2 (germline): MGHRA, YSYEKL. V was shortened by 4 bases and J by 5 bases, with 17 bases between the two germline ends. The sample comes from a study of shared clonotypes between healthy human individuals. TCRdb's table, derived via immunoSEQ multiplex PCR, lists solely in-frame clones and lacks some. The table includes about 330,000 clones, more than 75% detected once. The chain links TRBV4-1 to TRBJ2-5; D call uncertain. What was sequenced was memory CD8+ T cells sorted from blood. Subset: CD45RO+ cells pooled with CCR7-negative TemRA cells. The clonotype was recovered from a man aged 18 to 29 in good health. The CDR3 region is CASSRAVRPEETQYF. The CDR3 DNA is TGCGCCAGCAGCCGGGCGGTCCGGCCGGAGGAGACCCAGTACTTC.